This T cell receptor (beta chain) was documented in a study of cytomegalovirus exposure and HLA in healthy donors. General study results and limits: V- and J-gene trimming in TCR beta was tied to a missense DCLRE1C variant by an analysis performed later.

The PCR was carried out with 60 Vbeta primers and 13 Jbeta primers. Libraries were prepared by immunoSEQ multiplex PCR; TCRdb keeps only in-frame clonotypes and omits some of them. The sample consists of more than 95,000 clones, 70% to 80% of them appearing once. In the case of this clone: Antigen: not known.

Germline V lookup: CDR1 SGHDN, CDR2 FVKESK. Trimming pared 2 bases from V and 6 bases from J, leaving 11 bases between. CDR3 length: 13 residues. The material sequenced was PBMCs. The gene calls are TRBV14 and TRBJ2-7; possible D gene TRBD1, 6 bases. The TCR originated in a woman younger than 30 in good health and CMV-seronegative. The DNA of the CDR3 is TGTGCCAGCAGCCAACTCGGGACACTCGAGCAGTACTTC. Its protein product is CASSQLGTLEQYF.